A single sample is the source of the 8 T cell receptor beta chains below, sequenced in a study of graft-versus-host responses after intestinal transplantation. Profiling relied on immunoSEQ multiplex PCR, and the TCRdb table lists in-frame clones only, not all of them. In the table there are 62,000 or so clones, around 90% of which are singletons. Sequencing was performed on PBMCs, taken 26 days after transplant. These receptors all stem from a human patient who received an intestinal transplant, so some T cells may come from the graft donor.

The CDR3 bases are TGTGCCAGCAGTTTAGGATTTAGGGGTCCCTACGACGAGCAGTACGTC. Encoded protein: CASSLGFRGPYDEQYV. This sequence joins TRBV28 and TRBJ2-7; perhaps TRBD1 as D (5 bases). Germline CDR1 MDHEN, CDR2 SYDVKM. This CDR3 has 16 amino acids. V shed 2 bases and J shed 5 bases, with 19 bases lying between them.

This sequence joins TRBV6-6 and TRBJ1-5, with no clear D. Germline V gene lookup returns CDR1 MNHNY and CDR2 SVGAGI (reference sequence). V was pared by 6 bases and J by 6 bases, with 12 bases between. CDR3 length: 13 residues. The DNA for the CDR3 is TGTGCCAGCAGAACGGGAGAAACTCAGCCCCAGCATTTT. Encoded protein: CASRTGETQPQHF.

This chain uses TRBV7-6 with TRBJ2-5, with TRBD2 matching over 15 bases. Judging by the DNA end, TRBJ2-7 fits better; the J call may be wrong. The CDR3 consists of 18 residues. Germline CDR1 and CDR2: SGHVS and FNYEAQ. CDR3 bases: TGTGCCAGCAGTCCCGGACTAGCGGGAGGGAAAGGACACAACGAGCAGTACTTC. Translating gives CASSPGLAGGKGHNEQYF.

The rearrangement links TRBV11-2 to TRBJ2-1, with D possibly TRBD1 on 5 matching bases. Germline assignment: CDR1 SGHAT and CDR2 FQNNGV. This CDR3 has 16 amino acids. V was trimmed by 5 bases and J by 3 bases, leaving 17 bases between them. CDR3 region: CASSPISSGNYNEQFF. The CDR3 DNA reads TGTGCCAGCAGCCCGATTAGTTCAGGGAACTACAATGAGCAGTTCTTC.

The chain is built from TRBV4-3 and TRBJ2-3; 9 bases match TRBD2. Germline V lookup: CDR1 LGHNA, CDR2 YSLEER. V trimming: 6 bases; J trimming: 0 bases; junction bases outside the gene matches: 7. This CDR3 region has 16 residues. CDR3 protein: CASRASGTSSTDTQYF. Here the CDR3 DNA reads TGCGCCAGCAGGGCTAGCGGGACTTCTAGCACAGATACGCAGTATTTT.

The chain joins TRBV7-3 to TRBJ2-3, with TRBD2 matching over 10 bases. Germline V gives CDR1 SGHTA, CDR2 FQGTGA. Trimming at V came to 5 bases and at J to 4 bases, leaving 3 bases not matched to a gene. This CDR3 comprises 14 residues. CDR3 residues: CASSPGLAADTQYF. The CDR3 DNA reads TGTGCCAGCAGCCCAGGACTAGCGGCAGATACGCAGTATTTT.

This clone was counted a single time. The chain employs TRBV5-1 and TRBJ2-5; 9 positions match TRBD1. The end of the DNA fits TRBJ2-7 better, so the J call may be wrong. The CDR3 runs to 15 residues. The germline V gene encodes CDR1 SGHRS and CDR2 YFSETQ. In DNA, the CDR3 is TGCGCCAGCAGCTATCGACAGGGGGGAAACTACGAGCAGTACTTC. Translation gives CASSYRQGGNYEQYF.

The chain combines TRBV4-2 with TRBJ2-3; 7 positions agree with TRBD1. Germline CDR1 LGHNA, CDR2 YNFKEQ. CDR3 length: 16 residues. J lost 1 base, V lost 0 bases, and 4 bases had no gene match. Here the CDR3 DNA reads TGTGCCAGCAGCCAAGATGTAGGGGGCCGCACAGATACGCAGTATTTT. It yields the protein CASSQDVGGRTDTQYF.